One and the same sample provided the 26 T cell receptor beta chains below, sequenced in a study of blood T cell repertoires in COVID-19. The table came from immunoSEQ multiplex PCR; TCRdb's copy has only in-frame clones and leaves some out. Among 220,000 or so clones, roughly 89% were seen once, and the ten largest hold under 7.5%. What was sequenced was peripheral blood. Receptors were obtained from a man aged 60-69 years who had recovered from COVID-19.

The J gene is TRBJ2-3, the V gene TRBV19, with 8 bases aligning to TRBD2. There are 16 residues in the CDR3. CDR1 is LNHDA, CDR2 SQIVND, per germline (reference sequence). The V and J ends lost 3 bases and 0 bases, in that order; junction bases with no gene match: 5. CDR3 coding DNA: TGTGCCAGTAGTATTTTACTAGCGGTTAGCACAGATACGCAGTATTTT. Translating it yields CASSILLAVSTDTQYF.

V gene TRBV19 combines with J gene TRBJ1-3; 8 nucleotides match TRBD1. The CDR3 consists of 14 residues. Per germline, CDR1 LNHDA and CDR2 SQIVND (reference sequence). After removal of 6 bases from V and 5 bases from J, the junction contained 6 bases not matched to a gene. The CDR3 coding sequence is TGTGCCAGTAGGGACAGGGCTTTCCGAAACACCATATATTTT. Residues: CASRDRAFRNTIYF.

The rearrangement joins TRBV20-1 to TRBJ2-5; possibly TRBD2 for D (5 bases). This CDR3 contains 11 residues. Per germline, CDR1 DFQATT and CDR2 SNEGSKA (reference sequence). V shed 5 bases and J shed 5 bases, with 9 bases lying between them. CDR3 DNA sequence: TGCAGTGCTCTCAGCGGCGAGACCCAGTACTTC. As protein: CSALSGETQYF.

The rearrangement links TRBV2 to TRBJ2-7; a weak D match, TRBD2 (6 bases). CDR1 is SNHLY, CDR2 FYNNEI, per germline. Trimming shortened V by 8 bases and J by 3 bases, and 14 bases separated the two germline ends. This CDR3 is 13 amino acids long. The chain's CDR3 is CASGEDPLYEQYF. DNA of the CDR3: TGTGCCAGCGGGGAGGACCCCCTCTACGAGCAGTACTTC.

The chain links TRBV2 to TRBJ2-7; 9 bases map to TRBD1. CDR3 length equals 15 residues. Germline lookup yields CDR1 SNHLY and CDR2 FYNNEI. The junction had 7 bases not matched to a gene; V was cut back by 5 bases and J by 2 bases. The CDR3 nucleotides read TGTGCCAGCAGTACCCGGGGGACAGGGACCTACGAGCAGTACTTC. Translation gives CASSTRGTGTYEQYF. Combining the CDR3 with reference TRBV2 and TRBJ2-7 gives the whole variable domain EPEVTQTPSHQVTQMGQEVILRCVPISNHLYFYWYRQILGQKVEFLVSFYNNEISEKSEIFDDQFSVERPDGSNFTLKIRSTKLEDSAMYFCASSTRGTGTYEQYFGPGTRLTVT.

V usage is TRBV5-1 and J usage is TRBJ2-1; 8 bases fit TRBD1. This CDR3 is built from 17 residues. Germline loops: CDR1 SGHRS, CDR2 YFSETQ. V lost 4 bases, J lost 4 bases, and 13 bases stayed unmatched. CDR3: CASSLIPRQGSYNEQFF. The CDR3, as DNA: TGCGCCAGCAGCCTAATCCCAAGACAGGGGAGTTACAATGAGCAGTTCTTC.

The chain joins TRBV3-1 (or the pseudogene TRBV3-2) to TRBJ2-6, with 7 nucleotides matching TRBD1. This CDR3 contains 15 residues. Unmatched junction bases numbered 4, after V lost 5 bases and J lost 3 bases. Looked up from germline, CDR1 is LGHDT and CDR2 is YNNKEL (reference sequence). The CDR3 spells CASSERGLGANVLTF. CDR3 DNA: TGTGCCAGCAGCGAAAGGGGGCTTGGGGCCAACGTCCTGACTTTC.

The rearrangement uses TRBV18 and TRBJ2-3, with TRBD1 matching 10 bases. Looked up from germline, CDR1 is KGHSH and CDR2 is LQKENI. Trimming took 3 bases from V and 4 from J; bases not matched to a gene: 7. CDR3 size: 16 residues. CDR3 protein: CASSPATGGSADTQYF. In nucleotides, the CDR3 is TGTGCCAGCTCACCGGCGACAGGGGGCAGTGCAGATACGCAGTATTTT.

The chain recombines TRBV4-2 with TRBJ1-2; D ambiguous. Germline CDR1 LGHNA, CDR2 YNFKEQ. The CDR3 covers 12 residues. V gave up 0 bases and J gave up 7 bases, with 6 bases separating them. CDR3 loop: CASSQDEGGYTF. The CDR3 nucleotides read TGTGCCAGCAGCCAAGACGAGGGTGGCTACACCTTC.

The chain has TRBV11-2 and TRBJ2-3; a possible D gene is TRBD1 (7 bases). Germline CDR1 reads SGHAT; CDR2 reads FQNNGV. The ends were cut back, 8 bases at V and 2 bases at J, with 14 bases in the middle. The CDR3 spans 14 residues. CDR3 bases: TGTGCCAGCGGGCGGGACAGTCTCACAGATACGCAGTATTTT. This encodes CASGRDSLTDTQYF.

This chain joins TRBV28 and TRBJ2-7, with a possible D match to TRBD2 (6 bases). CDR1 and CDR2 from the germline V gene are MDHEN and SYDVKM. The CDR3 loop spans 13 amino acids. Trimming took off 6 bases at V and 0 bases at J, with 9 bases between the two ends. DNA of the CDR3: TGTGCCAGCAGGGAGGGCAACTCCTACGAGCAGTACTTC. Translating it yields CASREGNSYEQYF.

This chain joins TRBV10-3 and TRBJ2-2, with 9 bases that match TRBD1. The CDR3 sequence is 14 residues long. Germline trimming cut 4 bases from V and 3 bases from J; bases unmatched to any gene: 0. In germline, CDR1 is ENHRY, CDR2 SYGVKD. The CDR3 is CAISGDRDTGELFF. The CDR3 DNA follows: TGTGCCATCAGTGGGGACAGGGACACCGGGGAGCTGTTTTTT.

The V gene is TRBV6-5, the J gene TRBJ2-7, with a possible D match to TRBD1 (5 bases). Trimming removed 6 bases from V and 0 bases from J, with 9 bases in between. The CDR3 loop spans 13 amino acids. CDR1 and CDR2 from the germline V gene are MNHEY and SVGAGI. For the CDR3, the DNA is TGTGCCAGCAGAAATCAGGGCTCCTACGAGCAGTACTTC. Protein sequence: CASRNQGSYEQYF.

This chain uses TRBV29-1 with TRBJ1-2; TRBD1 agrees at 9 bases. Germline V CDR1 and CDR2: SQVTM, ANQGSEA. With 5 bases clipped from V and 5 bases from J, the junction kept 6 bases outside the gene matches. The CDR3 extends over 13 amino acids. The CDR3 sequence is CSVTGTGWYGYTF. The CDR3 DNA sequence: TGCAGCGTTACCGGGACAGGGTGGTATGGCTACACCTTC.

This chain uses TRBV7-2 with TRBJ1-6, with D possibly TRBD1 on 5 matching bases. The CDR3 totals 16 residues. Trimming removed 5 bases from V and 2 bases from J, with 13 bases in between. The germline gives CDR1 SGHTA, CDR2 FQGNSA. CDR3 protein: CASSPRDLAYNSPLHF. The CDR3 DNA reads TGTGCCAGCAGCCCGCGGGACCTAGCCTATAATTCACCCCTCCACTTT. Looking up the rest from reference TRBV7-2 and TRBJ1-6 gives the full variable domain: GAGVSQSPSNKVTEKGKDVELRCDPISGHTALYWYRQSLGQGLEFLIYFQGNSAPDKSGLPSDRFSAERTGGSVSTLTIQRTQQEDSAVYLCASSPRDLAYNSPLHFGNGTRLTVT.

The chain couples TRBV6-6 to TRBJ2-3, with a possible D match to TRBD1 (6 bases). V was cut by 6 bases and J by 1 base, with 11 bases left in between. The CDR3 contains 14 residues. Germline values: CDR1 MNHNY, CDR2 SVGAGI (reference sequence). The DNA for the CDR3 is TGTGCCAGCAGACTGACAGGAGGCACAGATACGCAGTATTTT. It translates to CASRLTGGTDTQYF.

The chain couples TRBV14 to TRBJ2-1, with 9 bases aligning to TRBD1. CDR3 length equals 14 residues. The germline V gene has CDR1 SGHDN and CDR2 FVKESK. Trimming removed 5 bases from V and 7 bases from J; junction bases left unmatched: 6. The CDR3 spells CASSVQGARNEQFF. The DNA for the CDR3 is TGTGCCAGCAGCGTACAGGGGGCTCGAAATGAGCAGTTCTTC.

The chain couples TRBV9 to TRBJ2-1; TRBD2 agrees at 7 bases. Germline lookup yields CDR1 SGDLS and CDR2 YYNGEE. J was trimmed by 8 bases and V by 0 bases; bases with no gene match: 5. The CDR3 runs to 14 residues. The CDR3 DNA reads TGTGCCAGCAGCGTAGACAGCGCGGGGGATGAGCAGTTCTTC. Translation: CASSVDSAGDEQFF.

This clone was counted only a few times. The gene calls are TRBV6-5 and TRBJ1-6; 8 bases line up with TRBD1. CDR1 and CDR2 from the germline V gene are MNHEY and SVGAGI. The CDR3 contains 15 residues. Trimming took 5 bases from V and 5 from J; bases not matched to a gene: 5. The CDR3 protein is CASSPPTGDNSPLHF. CDR3 sequence (DNA): TGTGCCAGCAGTCCACCGACAGGGGATAATTCACCCCTCCACTTT.

This chain connects TRBV2 to TRBJ2-3; a possible D gene is TRBD2 (5 bases). Germline CDR1 SNHLY, CDR2 FYNNEI. This CDR3 is 14 amino acids long. V gave up 10 bases and J gave up 1 base, with 15 bases separating them. The DNA of the CDR3 is TGTGCCACCGGAGAAGGGAGAGGCACAGATACGCAGTATTTT. Translating it yields CATGEGRGTDTQYF.

This chain connects TRBV3-1 (or the pseudogene TRBV3-2) to TRBJ2-1, with D unresolved. The CDR3 has 15 residues. Germline loops: CDR1 LGHDT, CDR2 YNNKEL (reference sequence). V was cut by 4 bases and J by 7 bases, with 17 bases left in between. The CDR3 region has the DNA TGTGCCAGCAGCCCCCACCCCGCTAGTTGGAATGAGCAGTTCTTC. Its translation is CASSPHPASWNEQFF.

This chain links TRBV6-6 with TRBJ2-1; tentatively, D is TRBD1 (5 bases). The CDR3 length is 13 residues. V lost 5 bases, J lost 4 bases, and 9 bases lay in between. The germline V gene encodes CDR1 MNHNY and CDR2 SVGAGI (reference sequence). CDR3 in amino acids: CASSRTPYNEQFF. CDR3 DNA sequence: TGTGCCAGCAGTAGGACACCTTACAATGAGCAGTTCTTC.

The gene calls are TRBV28 and TRBJ1-1; 9 nucleotides align to TRBD1. V shed 3 bases and J 0 bases; nucleotides not matched to a gene: 8. Germline CDR1 and CDR2: MDHEN and SYDVKM. The length of the CDR3 is 17 residues. The CDR3 sequence is CASSFRTGADLNTEAFF. The DNA of the CDR3 is TGTGCCAGCAGTTTCCGGACAGGGGCGGATCTGAACACTGAAGCTTTCTTT. Supplemented by reference TRBV28 and TRBJ1-1, the full variable domain reads DVKVTQSSRYLVKRTGEKVFLECVQDMDHENMFWYRQDPGLGLRLIYFSYDVKMKEKGDIPEGYSVSREKKERFSLILESASTNQTSMYLCASSFRTGADLNTEAFFGQGTRLTVV.

This chain links TRBV11-2 with TRBJ2-1, with TRBD2 matching 8 bases. The germline V gene has CDR1 SGHAT and CDR2 FQNNGV. J lost 0 bases, V lost 8 bases, and 15 bases had no gene match. The CDR3 is 18 amino acids. This CDR3 is CASFDRRGALSSYNEQFF. CDR3 sequence (DNA): TGTGCCAGCTTCGATCGGCGGGGGGCCCTTTCCTCCTACAATGAGCAGTTCTTC.

The sample holds one count of this clone. The chain recombines TRBV4-3 with TRBJ1-3; D call uncertain. CDR1 is LGHNA, CDR2 YSLEER, per germline. V was clipped by 6 bases and J by 0 bases, with 9 bases between them. The CDR3 covers 14 residues. The CDR3 region is CASSYSNSGNTIYF. CDR3 DNA sequence: TGCGCCAGCAGTTATAGCAACTCTGGAAACACCATATATTTT.

Only one count was recorded for this clone. This chain links TRBV30 with TRBJ1-3, with D unclear. The germline V gene has CDR1 GTSNPN and CDR2 SVGIG (reference sequence). Trimming took off 4 bases at V and 2 bases at J, with 9 bases between the two ends. The CDR3 is made up of 13 amino acids. CDR3 region: CAWTRSTGNTIYF. The DNA for the CDR3 is TGTGCCTGGACCAGGTCAACTGGAAACACCATATATTTT.